The entry that follows covers one TCR beta chain sequence. Its antigen remains unknown. Using RNA transcripts as the source, TCR beta CDR3 regions were amplified. A first-round RT-PCR of the TCR CDR3 used the HTBI primer set. TCRdb re-called the multiplex PCR reads through MiXCR, storing one row per CDR3 protein. The sample lists about half a million distinct CDR3 sequences; about 20% were seen once. Trimming took off 6 bases at V and 4 bases at J, with 10 bases between the two ends. The CDR3 runs to 12 residues. CDR1 is DFQATT, CDR2 SNEGSKA, per germline (reference sequence). The source of the sample is a study of T cells in Graves' hyperthyroidism and ophthalmopathy. Study results and caveats: Clonotypes that were expanded in thyroid above 0.001 mostly appeared in blood too.

The TCR originated in a man in his forties with Graves' ophthalmopathy. Sequencing was performed on blood. This chain links TRBV20-1 with TRBJ2-4, with unresolved D. CDR3 DNA: TGCAGTGCCGAGATAGATAAAAACATTCAGTACTTC. The encoded protein is CSAEIDKNIQYF.